This TCR beta chain came from a study of blood T cell repertoires in COVID-19 (dated by TCRdb to the early 2020s). The study in broad terms: Samples covering the acute and convalescent phases of COVID-19 were provided by collaborators in the United States, Italy and Spain. Where available, HLA class I and class II types were taken from metadata supplied by the sample provider and were not determined by assay-based typing. The repertoires were made available in a free public database intended to serve as a resource for research on the immune response to SARS-CoV-2. Samples came from the ongoing ImmuneRACE study (first 160 participants) plus 1,254 subjects from 6 global collaborators. The sample metadata nearly always contained a de-identified subject ID, COVID-19 status, age in years and sex. Subjects who had been exposed to COVID-19, were actively infected with it, or had recovered from it provided the deeply sampled blood TCRbeta repertoires that made up the dataset. The prospective study material was composed of cDNA or gDNA derived from T cells, B-cell-depleted T cells, or PBMCs. Points the paper makes about the study in general: The quantity of clinical and demographic metadata differed by source and by participant and was supplied without curation.

Whole blood was collected in K2EDTA tubes by collaborating institutions according to the institutions' own protocols. Collaborator samples were shipped for TCRbeta analysis as frozen whole blood, isolated PBMCs, or DNA extracted from either sample type. This clone has just a few counts. Its specific antigen is unknown. Qualities for individual bases were not recorded, and no much larger clone is one base off. Trimming removed 6 bases from V and 5 bases from J; the gene matches leave 10 bases unexplained. Sequences MNHNY (CDR1) and SVGAGI (CDR2) are obtained from the germline V gene (reference sequence). The CDR3 contains 15 residues, cysteine and phenylalanine counted. Kept here is only the CDR3 DNA, which spans 45 bases and is read in frame from base 1. The immunoSEQ Assay, a bias-controlled multiplex PCR, was used to amplify TCRbeta CDR3 regions from genomic DNA. As for the original processing: The number of nucleated cells in each sample was estimated from the amplification of reference gene primers within the assay. Sequence reads were collapsed and filtered to measure the absolute abundance of every unique TCRbeta CDR3 rearrangement. For each sample, productive Simpson clonality was calculated by taking the square root of Simpson's diversity index across productive rearrangements. Entries here come from immuneACCESS through TCRdb and include only in-frame sequences with V and J called. Some clones fail to appear in such tables; in the studies checked, an unresolved V gene covers under half of the shortfall, and the cause of the remainder is unknown. D and trimming come from the DNA, and the V and J calls and clone size come from that table. Counted in this sample were 200,000 to 250,000 clones; 82% of them appeared once. The ten largest clones add up to 3% to 4% of the sample.

The receptor's source is a woman aged 18-30 years with acute or convalescent COVID-19. Sample: peripheral blood. In this chain, TRBV6-6 is recombined with TRBJ1-5; TRBD1 matches 7 bases in the middle. The nucleotide sequence reads TGTGCCAGCAGGCGTGGGGACAGTCTATATCAGCCCCAGCATTTT. This encodes CASRRGDSLYQPQHF.